These 18 T cell receptor beta chains were sequenced from one sample in a study of T cell responses to AZD1222 COVID-19 vaccine. Here immunoSEQ multiplex PCR was the method, and the copy in TCRdb shows in-frame clones only, minus some. The sample has 130,000 to 150,000 clones; 75% to 90% are singletons. The specimen was peripheral blood, collected on day 0 of AZD1222 vaccination. The receptors originated from an adult in good health.

The chain couples TRBV27 to TRBJ1-2; D uncertain. Germline CDR1 is MNHEY and CDR2 is SMNVEV (reference sequence). V was pared by 2 bases and J by 7 bases, with 17 bases between. The CDR3 contains 15 residues. The CDR3 protein is CASSLGRAPMAGYTF. CDR3 in DNA: TGTGCCAGCAGTTTAGGTAGGGCGCCGATGGCTGGCTACACCTTC.

In nucleotides, the CDR3 is TGTGCCAGCAGGCCTCTTTGGGGACAAGGAACCTATGGCTACACCTTC. Protein sequence: CASRPLWGQGTYGYTF. The chain is built from TRBV27 and TRBJ1-2, with D possibly being TRBD1 (6 bases). The CDR3 runs to 16 residues. Germline V lookup: CDR1 MNHEY, CDR2 SMNVEV (reference sequence). V dropped 6 bases and J dropped 4 bases, with 21 bases sitting between them.

The chain combines TRBV18 with TRBJ2-7, with 9 bases identical to TRBD1. This CDR3 spans 15 amino acids. Unmatched junction bases numbered 8, after V lost 0 bases and J lost 8 bases. Germline CDR1 and CDR2: KGHSH and LQKENI. The CDR3 loop is CASSPPGQGPLKQYF. The CDR3 DNA reads as TGTGCCAGCTCACCACCGGGACAGGGTCCCCTAAAGCAGTACTTC.

This clone is a singleton in its sample. The rearrangement uses TRBV3-1 (or the pseudogene TRBV3-2) and TRBJ1-2; 8 positions match TRBD1. With V trimmed by 1 base and J by 8 bases, 15 bases remained unmatched. The germline CDR1 and CDR2 sequences are LGHDT and YNNKEL (reference sequence). The CDR3 is 17 amino acids. The CDR3 spells CASSQALVSGGARGYTF. The CDR3 bases are TGTGCCAGCAGCCAAGCTCTTGTCTCAGGGGGCGCGCGGGGCTACACCTTC.

This chain connects TRBV6-6 to TRBJ1-5, with TRBD1 as a possible D gene (6 bases). This CDR3 region has 13 residues. CDR1 is MNHNY and CDR2 is SVGAGI in the germline V gene (reference sequence). V gave up 8 bases and J gave up 6 bases, with 14 bases separating them. The CDR3 spells CASSLGGSQPQHF. CDR3 bases: TGTGCCAGCTCCCTCGGGGGCAGTCAGCCCCAGCATTTT.

The chain is built from TRBV7-9 and TRBJ2-5, with TRBD2 matching over 7 bases. J lost 3 bases, V lost 4 bases, and 8 bases had no gene match. This CDR3 comprises 15 residues. Germline loops: CDR1 SEHNR, CDR2 FQNEAQ (reference sequence). The CDR3 bases are TGTGCCAGCAGCTCGGGGAGGGCCGGAGAAGAGACCCAGTACTTC. Amino acids: CASSSGRAGEETQYF.

The J gene is TRBJ2-7, the V gene TRBV5-1; 11 bases map to TRBD2. In germline, CDR1 is SGHRS, CDR2 YFSETQ. The length of the CDR3 is 16 residues. Germline trimming cut 4 bases from V and 0 bases from J; bases unmatched to any gene: 6. The CDR3 spells CASSPRLAGSSYEQYF. The CDR3 bases are TGCGCCAGCAGCCCCAGACTAGCGGGGAGCTCCTACGAGCAGTACTTC.

The V gene is TRBV20-1, the J gene TRBJ2-1; possible D gene TRBD1, 6 bases. Deletions cut 5 bases from V and 11 bases from J, with 13 bases between. This CDR3 region has 11 residues. Germline loops: CDR1 DFQATT, CDR2 SNEGSKA (reference sequence). The DNA for the CDR3 is TGCAGTGCTTTGCCGGGACACAAGCAGTTCTTC. Translated: CSALPGHKQFF.

This chain links TRBV7-9 with TRBJ1-3, with TRBD1 identical over 8 bases. The V gene's germline CDR1 is SEHNR and CDR2 FQNEAQ (reference sequence). Trimming at V came to 5 bases and at J to 2 bases, leaving 5 bases not matched to a gene. There are 15 residues in the CDR3. The CDR3 loop reads CASSPETGAGNTIYF. In nucleotides, the CDR3 is TGTGCCAGCAGCCCAGAGACAGGGGCTGGAAACACCATATATTTT.

This clone was counted only a few times. The chain is built from TRBV5-5 and TRBJ1-1; D may be TRBD1 (5 bases). Germline CDR1 and CDR2: SGHKS and YYEKEE (reference sequence). The CDR3 length is 15 residues. V was cut by 6 bases and J by 4 bases, with 19 bases left in between. CDR3 sequence reads: CASTTDPGSGTEAFF. The DNA for the CDR3 is TGTGCCAGCACCACCGACCCAGGGAGCGGCACTGAAGCTTTCTTT.

The gene calls are TRBV28 and TRBJ1-5, with D unclear. The CDR3 totals 15 residues. Trimming left V 4 bases short and J 0 bases short, with 10 bases between. The germline V gene has CDR1 MDHEN and CDR2 SYDVKM. Written as DNA, the CDR3 is TGTGCCAGCAGTTCCGTCATAAATAGCAATCAGCCCCAGCATTTT. Translated: CASSSVINSNQPQHF.

V usage is TRBV7-9 and J usage is TRBJ1-2, with D unresolved. Germline lookup yields CDR1 SEHNR and CDR2 FQNEAQ (reference sequence). V lost 1 base to trimming and J lost 11 bases, with 11 bases between them. This CDR3 is 12 amino acids long. CDR3 region: CASSLETGGYTF. CDR3 bases: TGTGCCAGCAGCTTAGAGACGGGAGGGTACACCTTC.

The rearrangement joins TRBV2 to TRBJ1-2; D is undetermined. This CDR3 spans 13 amino acids. Germline assignment: CDR1 SNHLY and CDR2 FYNNEI. V was shortened by 6 bases and J by 1 base, with 9 bases between the two germline ends. The CDR3 DNA reads as TGTGCCAGCAGAGCGACTGTTAACTATGGCTACACCTTC. It encodes CASRATVNYGYTF.

The rearrangement uses TRBV24-1 and TRBJ2-3; D is uncertain. CDR1 is KGHDR and CDR2 is SFDVKD in the germline V gene. The CDR3 consists of 12 residues. The ends were cut back, 6 bases at V and 3 bases at J, with 6 bases in the middle. CDR3 sequence reads: CATSSGTDTQYF. The CDR3 bases are TGTGCCACCAGTTCCGGGACAGATACGCAGTATTTT.

This sequence joins TRBV7-6 and TRBJ1-1; D may be TRBD1 (6 bases). V shed 4 bases and J shed 7 bases, with 10 bases lying between them. The CDR3 has 12 residues. Looked up from germline, CDR1 is SGHVS and CDR2 is FNYEAQ. The CDR3 region is CASSYVDSEAFF. CDR3 nucleotide sequence: TGTGCCAGCAGCTATGTGGACAGTGAAGCTTTCTTT.

The rearrangement uses TRBV19 and TRBJ2-1; 9 bases match TRBD2. CDR3 size: 14 residues. Germline V gene lookup returns CDR1 LNHDA and CDR2 SQIVND (reference sequence). J gave up 8 bases and V 6 bases, and 8 bases lay outside the gene matches. The CDR3 bases are TGTGCCAGTAGAACTCAGCTAGCGGGGCATGAGCAGTTCTTC. Translated, it gives CASRTQLAGHEQFF.

The V call is TRBV28, the J call TRBJ1-3; 8 bases align to TRBD1. This CDR3 region has 13 residues. Germline V gene data show CDR1 as MDHEN and CDR2 as SYDVKM. Trimming cost V 7 bases and J 9 bases; bases outside gene matches: 8. The CDR3 nucleotides read TGTGCCAGCAACCACAGGGGGTCGGGCACCATATATTTT. Translating gives CASNHRGSGTIYF.

The rearrangement joins TRBV27 to TRBJ2-2, with 16 bases identical to TRBD2. CDR1 MNHEY and CDR2 SMNVEV come from the germline V gene (reference sequence). J was trimmed by 3 bases and V by 7 bases; bases with no gene match: 14. The CDR3 consists of 20 residues. This chain's CDR3 is CASTPLGTSGGALYTGELFF. The CDR3 nucleotides are TGTGCCAGCACCCCCCTGGGGACTAGCGGGGGGGCCCTCTACACCGGGGAGCTGTTTTTT.